This TCR beta chain was recorded in a study of spatial heterogeneity in lung cancer. General study points: Tumoral mutation counts were tracked by counts of expanded intratumoral alpha and beta TCRs.

The CDR3 extends over 15 amino acids. V was trimmed by 1 base and J by 7 bases, leaving 16 bases between them. Germline assignment: CDR1 DFQATT and CDR2 SNEGSKA (reference sequence). TCRdb reprocessed the 5' RACE reads via MiXCR and lists one record per CDR3 protein. The sample contains around 11,000 distinct CDR3 sequences, about 8% of which appear only once. This clonotype was seen many times. The antigen remains unidentified. Specified time point: sample taken at primary tumor resection. The sequence derives from a female donor with early-stage non-small cell lung cancer. V is TRBV20-1 and J is TRBJ2-2; D might be TRBD1 (6 bases). The material was lung tumor tissue, obtained at surgery. CDR3 in amino acids: CSARAQGRGDGELFF. The CDR3 DNA is TGCAGTGCTAGAGCTCAGGGGCGAGGTGACGGGGAGCTGTTTTTT.